Below are 14 T cell receptor beta chains sequenced from a single sample in a study of Tregs in tolerant kidney transplant recipients. Only in-frame clones appear in the TCRdb table, and some are missing; sequencing was by immunoSEQ multiplex PCR. This table has approximately 2,000 clones, 40% to 60% appearing once. Antigens of these TCRs are unknown. The specimen sequenced was Tregs from blood cultured with allogeneic cells. These receptors were collected from a human donor in good health.

This clone was counted between two and nine times. The CDR3 sequence: CAWDRGIGEKLFF. The CDR3 DNA sequence: TGTGCCTGGGACAGGGGTATAGGTGAAAAACTGTTTTTT. The rearrangement joins TRBV30 to TRBJ1-4; 8 bases line up with TRBD1. V shed 5 bases and J 7 bases; nucleotides not matched to a gene: 6. The germline V gene has CDR1 GTSNPN and CDR2 SVGIG (reference sequence). The CDR3 consists of 13 residues.

The chain joins TRBV5-6 to TRBJ2-5, with a tentative D call TRBD2 (5 bases). Germline V gives CDR1 SGHDT, CDR2 YYEEEE. With 3 bases removed from V and 4 bases from J, the gap between germline ends came to 13 bases. The CDR3 is 14 residues long. CDR3 DNA sequence: TGTGCCAGCAGCTATCCGGACGGGGTAGAGACCCAGTACTTC. Translated: CASSYPDGVETQYF.

This clone counts as medium-sized. The chain has TRBV7-8 and TRBJ2-5; D ambiguous. V was trimmed by 1 base and J by 5 bases, leaving 5 bases between them. CDR3 length: 12 residues. The germline V gene has CDR1 SGHVS and CDR2 FQNEAQ. CDR3 region: CASSLERETQYF. For the CDR3, the DNA is TGTGCCAGCAGCTTAGAAAGGGAGACCCAGTACTTC.

This clone was detected only once. The CDR3 reads CASSLSSVPNTGELFF. CDR3 bases: TGTGCCAGCAGCCTCTCTAGCGTACCGAACACCGGGGAGCTGTTTTTT. This chain uses TRBV4-2 with TRBJ2-2; TRBD2 is a possible D gene (6 bases). CDR3 length: 16 amino acids. V was cut by 4 bases and J by 0 bases, with 12 bases left in between. The germline V gene encodes CDR1 LGHNA and CDR2 YNFKEQ.

This chain links TRBV2 with TRBJ2-7; TRBD2 aligns across 8 bases. The CDR3 loop spans 14 amino acids. Per germline, CDR1 SNHLY and CDR2 FYNNEI. J lost 4 bases, V lost 4 bases, and 6 bases had no gene match. The CDR3 region has the DNA TGTGCCAGCAGTGCAGAGCGGGGGCCTTACGAGCAGTACTTC. Residues: CASSAERGPYEQYF.

The V call is TRBV5-1, the J call TRBJ2-7; D remains ambiguous. CDR3 length: 15 amino acids. Trimming pared 0 bases from V and 3 bases from J, leaving 13 bases between. Looked up from germline, CDR1 is SGHRS and CDR2 is YFSETQ. The CDR3 DNA reads as TGCGCCAGCAGCTTGGCGGCACACCGCAGCTACGAGCAGTACTTC. Amino acid sequence: CASSLAAHRSYEQYF.

The genes are TRBV5-1 and TRBJ2-3, with 7 nucleotides matching TRBD1. With V trimmed by 1 base and J by 2 bases, 10 bases remained unmatched. Looked up from germline, CDR1 is SGHRS and CDR2 is YFSETQ. The CDR3 loop spans 17 amino acids. In nucleotides, the CDR3 is TGCGCCAGCAGCTTGTGGTGGGACAGATTTTACACAGATACGCAGTATTTT. Translation: CASSLWWDRFYTDTQYF. The whole variable domain, remainder taken from reference TRBV5-1 and TRBJ2-3, is KAGVTQTPRYLIKTRGQQVTLSCSPISGHRSVSWYQQTPGQGLQFLFEYFSETQRNKGNFPGRFSGRQFSNSRSEMNVSTLELGDSALYLCASSLWWDRFYTDTQYFGPGTRLTVL.

The rearrangement links TRBV5-5 to TRBJ2-3; TRBD2 is a possible D gene (6 bases). Trimming shortened V by 5 bases and J by 2 bases, and 15 bases separated the two germline ends. The CDR3 spans 15 residues. Germline-derived CDR1 and CDR2 are SGHKS and YYEKEE (reference sequence). The CDR3 loop is CASRGGGGTTDTQYF. The DNA of the CDR3 is TGTGCCAGCAGGGGCGGCGGAGGGACCACAGATACGCAGTATTTT.

A few counts support this clone. This chain links TRBV4-2 with TRBJ2-3, with 13 bases that match TRBD2. CDR1 LGHNA and CDR2 YNFKEQ come from the germline V gene. The CDR3 totals 17 residues. After removal of 5 bases from V and 4 bases from J, the junction contained 9 bases not matched to a gene. The CDR3 DNA reads TGTGCCAGCAGCTTATTAACTAGCGGGGGGGGGCCAGATACGCAGTATTTT. Translated: CASSLLTSGGGPDTQYF.

This chain links TRBV5-5 with TRBJ2-7; D not certain. Germline loops: CDR1 SGHKS, CDR2 YYEKEE (reference sequence). V was trimmed by 4 bases and J by 1 base, leaving 15 bases between them. This CDR3 has 15 amino acids. DNA for the CDR3: TGTGCCAGCAGCCGATCAGGCACAAGGTCCTACGAGCAGTACTTC. Its protein is CASSRSGTRSYEQYF.

Sample share makes this clone medium-sized (0.01 to 0.1%). The chain employs TRBV5-6 and TRBJ2-5; TRBD1 or TRBD2 may be the D gene (5 bases each). The CDR3 spans 14 residues. Trimming left V 6 bases short and J 7 bases short, with 19 bases between. Germline-derived CDR1 and CDR2 are SGHDT and YYEEEE. The CDR3 sequence is CASNVRGPVGTQYF. CDR3 nucleotide sequence: TGTGCCAGCAACGTAAGGGGACCCGTCGGGACCCAGTACTTC.

This clone is medium-sized (0.01 to 0.1%) by share. V gene TRBV5-1 combines with J gene TRBJ2-5, with no clear D. This CDR3 region has 12 residues. The V end was cut by 2 bases, the J end by 0 bases, with 2 bases between. Germline-derived CDR1 and CDR2 are SGHRS and YFSETQ. In DNA, the CDR3 is TGCGCCAGCAGCTTATACCAAGAGACCCAGTACTTC. As protein: CASSLYQETQYF.

This clone is medium-sized within its sample. The CDR3 is CASSPNNEQFF. For the CDR3, the DNA is TGTGCCAGCTCCCCGAACAATGAGCAGTTCTTC. V usage is TRBV18 and J usage is TRBJ2-1; the D is unclear. Trimming removed 6 bases from V and 5 bases from J, with 5 bases in between. CDR3 length equals 11 residues. From germline, CDR1 is KGHSH and CDR2 LQKENI.

The V gene is TRBV6-1, the J gene TRBJ1-2; D ambiguous. The V end lost 5 bases, the J end lost 4 bases, and 11 bases lay between the germline ends. Germline assignment: CDR1 MNHNS and CDR2 SASEGT. This CDR3 is built from 13 residues. The CDR3 spells CASSREALYGYTF. As DNA, the CDR3 is TGTGCCAGCAGTAGGGAGGCCCTCTATGGCTACACCTTC.